The 5 T cell receptor beta chains given below trace back to one sample, sequenced in a study of beta chain features in type 1 diabetes. Every isolated RNA sample was fully reverse transcribed, so sequencing captured expressed TCRB transcripts. Only in-frame clones appear in the TCRdb table, and some are missing; sequencing was by immunoSEQ multiplex PCR. The sample carries about 250,000 clones, 14% recorded once. Input material: naive CD4+ T cells from blood. All receptors come from a woman aged 40-49 years in good health.

This clone appeared a few times. V and J are TRBV10-3 and TRBJ2-7, with a weak D call TRBD1 (7 bases). V was clipped by 6 bases and J by 4 bases, with 19 bases between them. The CDR3 totals 15 residues. Per the germline V gene, CDR1 is ENHRY and CDR2 is SYGVKD. The CDR3 is CAIRMAGGGVYEQYF. In nucleotides, the CDR3 is TGTGCCATCAGGATGGCAGGGGGAGGTGTTTACGAGCAGTACTTC.

A few counts support this clone. Other DNA sequences of this sample code for an identical CDR3. The V and J genes are TRBV7-9 and TRBJ1-4, with a possible D match to TRBD1 (5 bases). There are 14 residues in the CDR3. Looked up from germline, CDR1 is SEHNR and CDR2 is FQNEAQ (reference sequence). Trimming pared 3 bases from V and 0 bases from J, leaving 5 bases between. The CDR3 DNA reads as TGTGCCAGCAGCTTCAGGGCAACTAATGAAAAACTGTTTTTT. Its translation: CASSFRATNEKLFF.

This clone has just a few counts. The chain is built from TRBV19 and TRBJ1-5; D is undetermined. V dropped 3 bases and J dropped 3 bases, with 15 bases sitting between them. The CDR3 length is 16 residues. Germline CDR1 and CDR2: LNHDA and SQIVND (reference sequence). CDR3 coding DNA: TGTGCCAGTAGTATCATTGACCCGGCGGCCAATCAGCCCCAGCATTTT. It codes for CASSIIDPAANQPQHF.

This clone showed up many times. The chain is built from TRBV7-2 and TRBJ2-7; D is perhaps TRBD1 (5 bases). This CDR3 comprises 12 residues. Between the trimmed V and J ends, which lost 4 bases and 6 bases, there was a span of 10 bases. From germline, CDR1 is SGHTA and CDR2 FQGNSA. The CDR3 sequence: CASSSARAEQYF. CDR3 nucleotides: TGTGCCAGCAGCTCAGCCAGGGCCGAGCAGTACTTC.

The gene calls are TRBV2 and TRBJ1-1; 10 nucleotides line up with TRBD1. Per the germline V gene, CDR1 is SNHLY and CDR2 is FYNNEI. The CDR3 contains 13 residues. V lost 3 bases, J lost 6 bases, and 1 base stayed unmatched. CDR3 sequence (DNA): TGTGCCAGCAGTGACGGACAGGGGGCTGAAGCTTTCTTT. Translation gives CASSDGQGAEAFF.